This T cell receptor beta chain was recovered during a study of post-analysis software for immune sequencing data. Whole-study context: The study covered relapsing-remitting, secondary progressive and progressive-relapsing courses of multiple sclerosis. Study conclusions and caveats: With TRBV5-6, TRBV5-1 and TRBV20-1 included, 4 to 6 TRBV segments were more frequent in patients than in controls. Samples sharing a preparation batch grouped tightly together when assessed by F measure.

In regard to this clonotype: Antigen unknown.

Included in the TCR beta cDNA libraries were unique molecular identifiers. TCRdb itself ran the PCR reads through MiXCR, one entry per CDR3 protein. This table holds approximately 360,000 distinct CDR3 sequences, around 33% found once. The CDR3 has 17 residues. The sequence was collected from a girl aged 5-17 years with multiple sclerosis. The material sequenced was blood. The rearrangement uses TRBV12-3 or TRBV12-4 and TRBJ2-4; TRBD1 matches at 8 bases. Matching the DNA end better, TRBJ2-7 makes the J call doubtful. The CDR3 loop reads CASSHTSQGARAYEQYF. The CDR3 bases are TGTGCCAGCAGTCACACTAGCCAGGGGGCGAGGGCCTACGAGCAGTACTTC.